Below are 12 T cell receptor beta chains sequenced from a single sample in a study of T cells in Graves' hyperthyroidism and ophthalmopathy. The TCR beta CDR3 regions underwent amplification using RNA transcripts as the source. The study used the HTBI primer set for a first-round RT-PCR of the TCR CDR3. Via MiXCR, TCRdb re-called the multiplex PCR reads, giving one row per CDR3 protein. Of about 400,000 distinct CDR3 sequences listed, 14% to 15% are singletons. The sequenced material came from blood. These receptors were obtained from a woman in her twenties or thirties with Graves' hyperthyroidism.

J is TRBJ1-2 and V is TRBV7-9, with a possible D match to TRBD1 (6 bases). From germline, CDR1 is SEHNR and CDR2 FQNEAQ (reference sequence). This CDR3 region has 14 residues. The germline V and J ends were trimmed by 7 bases and 7 bases, with 19 bases remaining between them. The CDR3 region is CASTPSVGQGGYTF. CDR3 DNA sequence: TGTGCCAGCACCCCATCCGTGGGACAAGGTGGCTACACCTTC.

This clonotype has more than one count but fewer than ten. V is TRBV9 and J is TRBJ2-1, with TRBD2 identical over 10 bases. CDR3 length equals 16 residues. V trimming: 2 bases; J trimming: 8 bases; junction bases outside the gene matches: 10. Looked up from germline, CDR1 is SGDLS and CDR2 is YYNGEE. CDR3 residues: CASSVALAGSPHEQFF. For the CDR3, the DNA is TGTGCCAGCAGCGTTGCACTAGCGGGATCCCCCCATGAGCAGTTCTTC.

In its sample, this clonotype was seen many times. The chain recombines TRBV3-1 with TRBJ2-7, with a possible D match to TRBD1 (6 bases). Trimming took 6 bases from V and 7 from J, leaving 13 bases between them. This CDR3 spans 12 amino acids. CDR1 LGHDT and CDR2 YNNKEL come from the germline V gene (reference sequence). The CDR3 here is CASRGAAREQYF. The CDR3 nucleotides read TGTGCCAGCAGGGGGGCAGCCAGGGAGCAGTACTTC.

In its sample, this clonotype was seen a few times. The V call is TRBV20-1, the J call TRBJ2-1; the match to TRBD2 covers 8 bases. This CDR3 contains 16 residues. V shed 1 base and J 7 bases; nucleotides not matched to a gene: 12. Germline-derived CDR1 and CDR2 are DFQATT and SNEGSKA (reference sequence). In DNA, the CDR3 is TGCAGTGCTAGAGGCGATAGCGGGATTAAAATTAATGAGCAGTTCTTC. It codes for CSARGDSGIKINEQFF.

The chain combines TRBV9 with TRBJ1-1; tentative D call: TRBD1 (5 bases). With 5 bases removed from V and 1 base from J, the gap between germline ends came to 9 bases. The germline gives CDR1 SGDLS, CDR2 YYNGEE. The CDR3 is 13 amino acids. Written as DNA, the CDR3 is TGTGCCAGCAGACGACAGCCGAACACTGAAGCTTTCTTT. Its protein is CASRRQPNTEAFF.

The chain recombines TRBV28 with TRBJ2-7; 8 positions agree with TRBD1. This CDR3 is built from 15 residues. Per the germline V gene, CDR1 is MDHEN and CDR2 is SYDVKM. J gave up 5 bases and V 2 bases, and 8 bases lay outside the gene matches. CDR3 bases: TGTGCCAGCAGTTTACCGGACAGGGCCCGCGACGAGCAGTACTTC. Residues: CASSLPDRARDEQYF.

This clonotype was seen repeatedly, ten times or more. This CDR3 reads CAWSASPDTQYF. The CDR3 DNA follows: TGTGCCTGGAGCGCCAGTCCAGATACGCAGTATTTT. This rearrangement joins TRBV30 to TRBJ2-3; D gene uncertain. This CDR3 has 12 amino acids. In germline, CDR1 is GTSNPN, CDR2 SVGIG (reference sequence). Trimming left V 3 bases short and J 4 bases short, with 8 bases between.

As to this clonotype: Given a much more abundant clone one base away, this may be a read error. The chain couples TRBV10-3 to TRBJ2-1, with no clear D. The CDR3 has 13 amino acids. Germline values: CDR1 ENHRY, CDR2 SYGVKD. Here the CDR3 reads CTISESAYNEQFF. In nucleotides, the CDR3 is TGTACCATCAGTGAGAGCGCGTACAATGAGCAGTTCTTC.

This clonotype was picked up a small number of times. The chain combines TRBV19 with TRBJ2-3, with a tentative D call TRBD2 (5 bases). This CDR3 has 14 residues. Trimming removed 7 bases from V and 6 bases from J, with 17 bases in between. Per germline, CDR1 LNHDA and CDR2 SQIVND (reference sequence). The CDR3 protein is CASTFSVNGDTQYF. The CDR3 DNA is TGTGCCAGTACCTTTAGCGTGAATGGGGATACGCAGTATTTT.

DNA of the CDR3: TGCGCCAGCAGCCCACTCGGGACTAGCGGTAGTGAGCAGTTCTTC. Its translation is CASSPLGTSGSEQFF. The chain carries TRBV10-1 and TRBJ2-1, with 11 bases identical to TRBD2. The CDR3 extends over 15 amino acids. Trimming at V came to 6 bases and at J to 9 bases, leaving 10 bases not matched to a gene. Per the germline V gene, CDR1 is WNHNN and CDR2 is SYGVQD (reference sequence).

The sample holds a few counts of this clonotype. The rearrangement uses TRBV5-1 and TRBJ2-3, with a weak D call TRBD2 (5 bases). CDR3 length: 15 amino acids. The V end was cut by 4 bases, the J end by 2 bases, with 14 bases between. Looked up from germline, CDR1 is SGHRS and CDR2 is YFSETQ. This CDR3 reads CASSLGVTLTDTQYF. CDR3 DNA: TGCGCCAGCAGCCTCGGGGTTACTCTCACAGATACGCAGTATTTT. Using reference TRBV5-1 and TRBJ2-3 for the parts outside the CDR3, the full variable domain is KAGVTQTPRYLIKTRGQQVTLSCSPISGHRSVSWYQQTPGQGLQFLFEYFSETQRNKGNFPGRFSGRQFSNSRSEMNVSTLELGDSALYLCASSLGVTLTDTQYFGPGTRLTVL.

The sample holds a few counts of this clonotype. The rearrangement links TRBV19 to TRBJ2-3; 11 bases fit TRBD2. CDR3 length: 16 amino acids. J gave up 0 bases and V 9 bases, and 8 bases lay outside the gene matches. Germline lookup yields CDR1 LNHDA and CDR2 SQIVND (reference sequence). The CDR3 loop reads CASRGRLAGSTDTQYF. CDR3 nucleotides: TGTGCCAGCCGGGGCCGACTAGCGGGGAGCACAGATACGCAGTATTTT.